This passage covers 10 T cell receptor beta chains from one sample sequenced in a study of cytomegalovirus exposure and HLA in healthy donors. Profiled with immunoSEQ multiplex PCR; TCRdb holds only in-frame clones, not every one. The table records 110,000 or so clones, roughly nine tenths of them present only once. The sample comprised PBMCs. These receptors all come from a woman between 18 and 30 years old in good health and CMV-seropositive.

CDR3 sequence reads: CASSVGGNTGELFF. CDR3 nucleotide sequence: TGTGCCAGCAGCGTAGGAGGGAACACCGGGGAGCTGTTTTTT. The V call is TRBV9, the J call TRBJ2-2; D not resolved. V was cut by 0 bases and J by 1 base, with 4 bases left in between. This CDR3 is 14 amino acids long. The germline V gene has CDR1 SGDLS and CDR2 YYNGEE.

The V gene is TRBV29-1, the J gene TRBJ2-7; TRBD1 matches at 9 bases. CDR1 is SQVTM, CDR2 ANQGSEA, per germline. Trimming took 3 bases from V and 3 from J; bases not matched to a gene: 6. The CDR3 is 14 amino acids. The CDR3 DNA is TGCAGCGTTGAGCCGGGACAGGGCTGCTACGAGCAGTACTTC. Translated: CSVEPGQGCYEQYF.

The chain employs TRBV7-9 and TRBJ1-1; 9 nucleotides align to TRBD1. V was pared by 2 bases and J by 1 base, with 2 bases of the junction left unmatched. Germline CDR1 SEHNR, CDR2 FQNEAQ (reference sequence). The CDR3 is 15 amino acids. The CDR3 sequence: CASSLSGQGNTEAFF. For the CDR3, the DNA is TGTGCCAGCAGCTTATCGGGACAGGGGAACACTGAAGCTTTCTTT.

This chain links TRBV5-1 with TRBJ2-4, with a tentative D call TRBD2 (5 bases). CDR3 size: 16 residues. Trimming cost V 4 bases and J 7 bases, with 21 bases left between them. Germline-derived CDR1 and CDR2 are SGHRS and YFSETQ. CDR3 protein: CASSRGGAGFGNIQYF. CDR3 coding DNA: TGCGCCAGCAGCCGCGGAGGAGCTGGGTTTGGGAACATTCAGTACTTC.

The rearrangement links TRBV14 to TRBJ1-6; D gene uncertain. Germline loops: CDR1 SGHDN, CDR2 FVKESK. The CDR3 consists of 15 residues. The ends were cut back, 4 bases at V and 1 base at J, with 8 bases in the middle. The CDR3 DNA is TGTGCCAGCAGCCCGTCTAGGTCCTATAATTCACCCCTCCACTTT. As protein: CASSPSRSYNSPLHF.

The chain joins TRBV5-4 to TRBJ2-7, with TRBD2 matching 11 bases. The CDR3 has 15 amino acids. Germline CDR1 reads SGHNT; CDR2 reads YYREEE (reference sequence). The J segment lost 4 bases and the V segment lost 0 bases, leaving 3 bases of the junction unmatched. CDR3 protein: CASSLGASGRYEQYF. The CDR3 DNA follows: TGTGCCAGCAGCTTGGGGGCTAGCGGGAGGTACGAGCAGTACTTC.

The chain combines TRBV5-4 with TRBJ1-2, with D unresolved. CDR1 and CDR2 (germline): SGHNT, YYREEE (reference sequence). The CDR3 has 14 residues. Trimming pared 4 bases from V and 5 bases from J, leaving 15 bases between. CDR3 DNA sequence: TGTGCCAGCAGCCCCGCAAGGACTTCTTATGGCTACACCTTC. It yields the protein CASSPARTSYGYTF. Supplemented by reference TRBV5-4 and TRBJ1-2, the full variable domain reads ETGVTQSPTHLIKTRGQQVTLRCSSQSGHNTVSWYQQALGQGPQFIFQYYREEENGRGNFPPRFSGLQFPNYSSELNVNALELDDSALYLCASSPARTSYGYTFGSGTRLTVV.

J is TRBJ2-2 and V is TRBV9; 10 positions match TRBD2. The CDR3 runs to 16 residues. V lost 4 bases to trimming and J lost 0 bases; unmatched junction nucleotides: 3. Germline CDR1 reads SGDLS; CDR2 reads YYNGEE. CDR3 loop: CASSLSGRANTGELFF. The CDR3 DNA is TGTGCCAGCAGCCTCAGCGGGAGGGCGAACACCGGGGAGCTGTTTTTT.

This clone was detected a few times. V usage is TRBV2 and J usage is TRBJ2-7; TRBD1 matches at 7 bases. There are 15 residues in the CDR3. The ends lost 1 base at V and 4 bases at J; junction bases unmatched: 7. CDR1 is SNHLY, CDR2 FYNNEI, per germline. CDR3 in DNA: TGTGCCAGCAGTGAAGTCCGGCAGGGGGTGTACGAGCAGTACTTC. This encodes CASSEVRQGVYEQYF. Full variable domain (missing parts from reference TRBV2 and TRBJ2-7): EPEVTQTPSHQVTQMGQEVILRCVPISNHLYFYWYRQILGQKVEFLVSFYNNEISEKSEIFDDQFSVERPDGSNFTLKIRSTKLEDSAMYFCASSEVRQGVYEQYFGPGTRLTVT.

The chain uses TRBV28 and TRBJ1-3; D is possibly TRBD1 (6 bases). Germline V lookup: CDR1 MDHEN, CDR2 SYDVKM. Trimming shortened V by 5 bases and J by 5 bases, and 10 bases separated the two germline ends. CDR3 length: 13 amino acids. CDR3: CASSRDNRNTIYF. The DNA for the CDR3 is TGTGCCAGCAGTAGGGACAACCGAAACACCATATATTTT.